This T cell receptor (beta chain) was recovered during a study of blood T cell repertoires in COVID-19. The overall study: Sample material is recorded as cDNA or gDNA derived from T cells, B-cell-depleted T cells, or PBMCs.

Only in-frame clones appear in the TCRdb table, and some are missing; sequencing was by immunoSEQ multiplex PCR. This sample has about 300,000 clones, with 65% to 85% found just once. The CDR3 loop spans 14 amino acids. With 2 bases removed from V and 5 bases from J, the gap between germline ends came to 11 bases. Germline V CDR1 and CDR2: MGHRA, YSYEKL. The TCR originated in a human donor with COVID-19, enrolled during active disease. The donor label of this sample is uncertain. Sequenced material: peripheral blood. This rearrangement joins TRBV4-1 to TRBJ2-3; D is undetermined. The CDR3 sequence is CASSQSPAVDTQYF. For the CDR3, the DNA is TGCGCCAGCAGCCAATCCCCTGCAGTAGATACGCAGTATTTT.